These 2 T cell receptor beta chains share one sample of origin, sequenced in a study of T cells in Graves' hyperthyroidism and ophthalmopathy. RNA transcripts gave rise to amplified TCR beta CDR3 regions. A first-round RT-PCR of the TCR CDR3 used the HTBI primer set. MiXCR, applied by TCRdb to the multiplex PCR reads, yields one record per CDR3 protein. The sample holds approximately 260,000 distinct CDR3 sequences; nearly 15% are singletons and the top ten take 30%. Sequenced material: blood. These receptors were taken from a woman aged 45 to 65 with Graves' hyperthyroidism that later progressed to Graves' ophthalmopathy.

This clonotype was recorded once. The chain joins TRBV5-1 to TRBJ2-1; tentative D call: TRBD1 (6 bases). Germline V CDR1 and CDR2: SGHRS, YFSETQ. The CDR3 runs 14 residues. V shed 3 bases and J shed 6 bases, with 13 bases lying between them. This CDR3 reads CASSWGPNLNEQFF. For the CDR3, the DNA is TGCGCCAGCAGCTGGGGGCCGAATCTCAATGAGCAGTTCTTC. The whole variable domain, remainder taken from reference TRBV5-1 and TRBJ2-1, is KAGVTQTPRYLIKTRGQQVTLSCSPISGHRSVSWYQQTPGQGLQFLFEYFSETQRNKGNFPGRFSGRQFSNSRSEMNVSTLELGDSALYLCASSWGPNLNEQFFGPGTRLTVL.

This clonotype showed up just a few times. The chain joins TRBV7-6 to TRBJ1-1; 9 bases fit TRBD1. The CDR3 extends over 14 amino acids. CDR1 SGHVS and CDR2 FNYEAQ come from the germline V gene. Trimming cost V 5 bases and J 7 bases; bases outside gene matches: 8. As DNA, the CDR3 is TGTGCCAGCAGCCCCAGAACAGGGGGCTATGAAGCTTTCTTT. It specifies CASSPRTGGYEAFF.